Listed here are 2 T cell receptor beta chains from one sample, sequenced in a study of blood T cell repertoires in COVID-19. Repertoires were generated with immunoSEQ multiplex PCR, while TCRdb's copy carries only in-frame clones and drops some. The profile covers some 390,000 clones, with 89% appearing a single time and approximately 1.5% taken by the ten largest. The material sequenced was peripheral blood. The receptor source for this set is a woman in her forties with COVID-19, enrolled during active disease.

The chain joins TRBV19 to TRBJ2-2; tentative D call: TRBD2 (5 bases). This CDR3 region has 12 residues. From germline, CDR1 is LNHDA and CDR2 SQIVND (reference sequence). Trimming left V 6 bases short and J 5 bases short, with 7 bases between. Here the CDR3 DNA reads TGTGCCAGTAGCCGGAGGACCGGGGAGCTGTTTTTT. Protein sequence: CASSRRTGELFF.

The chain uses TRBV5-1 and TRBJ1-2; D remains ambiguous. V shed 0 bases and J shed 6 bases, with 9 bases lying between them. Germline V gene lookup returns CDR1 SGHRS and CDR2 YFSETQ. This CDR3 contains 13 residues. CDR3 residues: CASSLVDGDGYTF. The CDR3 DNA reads TGCGCCAGCAGCTTGGTCGACGGGGATGGCTACACCTTC.